The 22 T cell receptor beta chains below all came from one sample that was sequenced in a study of high-grade serous ovarian cancer treatment subgroups. Repertoires were generated with immunoSEQ multiplex PCR, while TCRdb's copy carries only in-frame clones and drops some. This sample yields about 5,800 clones, of which roughly two thirds are seen a single time; roughly 8% belongs to the top ten. Tumor samples were obtained before definitive surgery or chemotherapy. Sequenced input: tumor tissue. These receptors were taken from a human donor with high-grade serous ovarian cancer.

This clone was observed a few times. J is TRBJ1-6 and V is TRBV7-8; D not resolved. Germline assignment: CDR1 SGHVS and CDR2 FQNEAQ. This CDR3 comprises 17 residues. Deletions cut 3 bases from V and 5 bases from J, with 17 bases between. The CDR3 DNA is TGTGCCAGCAGCTTCCTGGAGGGTTTTTTCGATAATTCACCCCTCCACTTT. The encoded protein is CASSFLEGFFDNSPLHF.

Note on this clone: One junction end does not reproduce the germline sequence, and a read error may be involved. The chain is built from TRBV19 and TRBJ1-1; D is unresolved. Germline V gives CDR1 LNHDA, CDR2 SQIVND (reference sequence). The CDR3 spans 11 residues. The CDR3 coding sequence is TGTGCCAATAGTTTCTGGACTGAAGCTTTCTTT. Translated, it gives CANSFWTEAFF.

The chain combines TRBV6-4 with TRBJ1-1, with TRBD1 matching over 9 bases. Germline CDR1 is MRHNA and CDR2 is SNTAGT. The CDR3 is 15 residues long. The V gene end was trimmed by 0 bases and the J gene end by 6 bases; junction bases not matched to a gene: 5. The CDR3 loop reads CASSDSTGGKAEAFF. CDR3 in DNA: TGTGCCAGCAGTGACTCTACAGGGGGCAAAGCTGAAGCTTTCTTT.

This chain joins TRBV18 and TRBJ1-6; no reliable D call. This CDR3 comprises 15 residues. The germline V gene encodes CDR1 KGHSH and CDR2 LQKENI. The V gene lost 2 bases and the J gene lost 0 bases, with 5 bases spanning the gap. The CDR3, as DNA: TGTGCCAGCTCACCAGAGAGCTCCTATAATTCACCCCTCCACTTT. Protein: CASSPESSYNSPLHF.

J is TRBJ2-3 and V is TRBV19; no clear D. The CDR3 consists of 13 residues. V was shortened by 6 bases and J by 3 bases, with 10 bases between the two germline ends. CDR1 is LNHDA, CDR2 SQIVND, per germline (reference sequence). For the CDR3, the DNA is TGTGCCAGTAGGTTGGCCGGGACAGATACGCAGTATTTT. Its translation: CASRLAGTDTQYF.

This clone showed up just once. The rearrangement links TRBV29-1 to TRBJ1-1, with D possibly being TRBD1 (6 bases). CDR1 SQVTM and CDR2 ANQGSEA come from the germline V gene. This CDR3 region has 14 residues. The CDR3 is CLYREGVMNTEAFF. The DNA of the CDR3 is TGCCTTTATCGGGAGGGGGTTATGAACACTGAAGCTTTCTTT.

CDR3 nucleotides: TGTGCCAGCAGCGTAGGGGCAGGGGGCTCCGGGGAGCTGTTTTTT. The encoded protein is CASSVGAGGSGELFF. The V call is TRBV9, the J call TRBJ2-2, with 8 nucleotides matching TRBD1. This CDR3 comprises 15 residues. J lost 6 bases, V lost 0 bases, and 4 bases had no gene match. CDR1 is SGDLS and CDR2 is YYNGEE in the germline V gene. The full variable domain, its missing parts supplied by reference TRBV9 and TRBJ2-2, is DSGVTQTPKHLITATGQRVTLRCSPRSGDLSVYWYQQSLDQGLQFLIQYYNGEERAKGNILERFSAQQFPDLHSELNLSSLELGDSALYFCASSVGAGGSGELFFGEGSRLTVL.

The chain is built from TRBV6-1 and TRBJ1-2; D uncertain. The CDR3 sequence is 11 residues long. The germline CDR1 and CDR2 sequences are MNHNS and SASEGT. V was shortened by 10 bases and J by 2 bases, with 8 bases between the two germline ends. The chain's CDR3 is CAIGANYGYTF. In DNA form, the CDR3 reads TGTGCCATCGGAGCCAACTATGGCTACACCTTC.

This chain links TRBV6-5 with TRBJ1-2; a possible D gene is TRBD1 (5 bases). The V gene's germline CDR1 is MNHEY and CDR2 SVGAGI. The CDR3 contains 14 residues. With 8 bases removed from V and 4 bases from J, the gap between germline ends came to 17 bases. Here the CDR3 DNA reads TGTGCCAGCGCGGCCTTAAGGGGAATCTATGGCTACACCTTC. This gives the protein CASAALRGIYGYTF.

V is TRBV28 and J is TRBJ1-4; 8 nucleotides line up with TRBD1. Germline V CDR1 and CDR2: MDHEN, SYDVKM. This CDR3 comprises 17 residues. V shed 5 bases and J 8 bases; nucleotides not matched to a gene: 16. CDR3 sequence: CASSLSLSGGAPEKLFF. CDR3 in DNA: TGTGCCAGCAGTCTGTCCCTATCAGGGGGCGCCCCGGAAAAACTGTTTTTT. Combining the CDR3 with reference TRBV28 and TRBJ1-4 gives the whole variable domain DVKVTQSSRYLVKRTGEKVFLECVQDMDHENMFWYRQDPGLGLRLIYFSYDVKMKEKGDIPEGYSVSREKKERFSLILESASTNQTSMYLCASSLSLSGGAPEKLFFGSGTQLSVL.

The chain employs TRBV4-3 and TRBJ2-5; 10 bases are shared with TRBD2. Germline CDR1 LGHNA, CDR2 YSLEER. There are 22 residues in the CDR3. V was clipped by 0 bases and J by 4 bases; unmatched bases: 23. The CDR3 coding sequence is TGCGCCAGCAGCCAAGATCGCTGGTTCAGGCCAGCGGGGGGGCCGATCCGAGAGACCCAGTACTTC. It specifies CASSQDRWFRPAGGPIRETQYF.

The V and J genes are TRBV7-9 and TRBJ2-3; no firm D call. The germline V and J ends were trimmed by 1 base and 5 bases, with 7 bases remaining between them. Germline V gene sequence: CDR1 SEHNR, CDR2 FQNEAQ (reference sequence). CDR3 size: 13 residues. The CDR3 protein is CASSLENGDTQYF. CDR3 coding DNA: TGTGCCAGCAGCTTAGAGAATGGAGATACGCAGTATTTT.

The CDR3 DNA follows: TGTGCCAGCAGTTCCCCTATGGAGAATCAGCCCCAGCATTTT. This encodes CASSSPMENQPQHF. V and J are TRBV27 and TRBJ1-5; D uncertain. V lost 4 bases, J lost 4 bases, and 11 bases lay in between. Germline-derived CDR1 and CDR2 are MNHEY and SMNVEV (reference sequence). This CDR3 spans 14 amino acids.

This clone ranks as medium-sized. This sequence joins TRBV30 and TRBJ2-1; D gene uncertain. CDR1 is GTSNPN and CDR2 is SVGIG in the germline V gene (reference sequence). V was cut by 2 bases and J by 10 bases, with 9 bases left in between. The CDR3 has 11 amino acids. The CDR3 sequence is CAWSTPREQFF. CDR3 DNA: TGTGCCTGGAGTACCCCTAGGGAGCAGTTCTTC.

This clone was seen a single time. The rearrangement uses TRBV5-1 and TRBJ1-4; D might be TRBD1 (5 bases). The CDR3 sequence is 12 residues long. V was trimmed by 5 bases and J by 8 bases, leaving 10 bases between them. Germline V gene sequence: CDR1 SGHRS, CDR2 YFSETQ. The CDR3 spells CASRYGDEKLFF. The CDR3 region has the DNA TGCGCCAGCAGGTACGGGGACGAAAAACTGTTTTTT. The variable domain in full, completed from reference TRBV5-1 and TRBJ1-4, reads KAGVTQTPRYLIKTRGQQVTLSCSPISGHRSVSWYQQTPGQGLQFLFEYFSETQRNKGNFPGRFSGRQFSNSRSEMNVSTLELGDSALYLCASRYGDEKLFFGSGTQLSVL.

J is TRBJ1-5 and V is TRBV30; 7 nucleotides agree with TRBD1. In germline, CDR1 is GTSNPN, CDR2 SVGIG (reference sequence). The length of the CDR3 is 15 residues. Trimming took 4 bases from V and 3 from J; bases not matched to a gene: 9. The CDR3 DNA reads TGTGCCTGGACTAGACCGACAGGGCTCAATCAGCCCCAGCATTTT. It encodes CAWTRPTGLNQPQHF.

The chain is built from TRBV6-6 and TRBJ2-2; 7 bases match TRBD2. This CDR3 region has 14 residues. V gave up 2 bases and J gave up 5 bases; unmatched junction bases: 2. Per germline, CDR1 MNHNY and CDR2 SVGAGI (reference sequence). In DNA, the CDR3 is TGTGCCAGCAGTTACCAGGGAGGGACCGGGGAGCTGTTTTTT. As protein: CASSYQGGTGELFF.

The V and J genes are TRBV14 and TRBJ1-2, with D possibly matching TRBD1 (5 bases). V lost 1 base and J 7 bases, leaving 10 bases between the germline ends. Germline CDR1 SGHDN, CDR2 FVKESK. The CDR3 loop spans 13 amino acids. The chain's CDR3 is CASSQGQGRGYTF. CDR3 in DNA: TGTGCCAGCAGCCAAGGGCAGGGACGTGGCTACACCTTC.

The rearrangement links TRBV7-6 to TRBJ2-1; TRBD1 is a possible D gene (5 bases). This CDR3 is 15 amino acids long. Germline V gene sequence: CDR1 SGHVS, CDR2 FNYEAQ. V shed 5 bases and J shed 7 bases, with 18 bases lying between them. For the CDR3, the DNA is TGTGCCAGCAGCCTCGACAGTTTACCCTTGAATGAGCAGTTCTTC. Protein: CASSLDSLPLNEQFF.

This clone was detected only a few times. The chain employs TRBV29-1 and TRBJ1-5, with 8 nucleotides matching TRBD1. CDR1 and CDR2 from the germline V gene are SQVTM and ANQGSEA. The CDR3 loop spans 14 amino acids. Trimming took 8 bases from V and 7 from J; bases not matched to a gene: 13. The CDR3 DNA is TGCAGCATTTCGACAGGGGCTGTTGGGCAGCCCCAGCATTTT. This sequence encodes CSISTGAVGQPQHF.

The chain carries TRBV28 and TRBJ1-3; 7 nucleotides align to TRBD1. This CDR3 spans 15 amino acids. V was pared by 7 bases and J by 2 bases, with 8 bases of the junction left unmatched. The V gene's germline CDR1 is MDHEN and CDR2 SYDVKM. CDR3 nucleotides: TGTGCCAGCAAGTACAGGGGTGTAGCTGGAAACACCATATATTTT. Its translation is CASKYRGVAGNTIYF.

V gene TRBV5-1 combines with J gene TRBJ1-1, with D tentatively TRBD1 (6 bases). V was cut by 3 bases and J by 1 base, with 10 bases left in between. Per germline, CDR1 SGHRS and CDR2 YFSETQ. The CDR3 runs to 14 residues. The CDR3 reads CASSSGQPNTEAFF. The CDR3 DNA sequence: TGCGCCAGCAGCTCCGGACAGCCGAACACTGAAGCTTTCTTT.